This T cell receptor (beta chain) was obtained from a study of regulatory T cells in long-lasting Graves disease. The CDR3 loop spans 16 amino acids. Trimming shortened V by 3 bases and J by 0 bases, and 14 bases separated the two germline ends. Germline values: CDR1 SGHRS, CDR2 YFSETQ. Arm-PCR with iRepertoire HTBI primers amplified the CDR3 regions for these TCR beta libraries. Via MiXCR, TCRdb re-called the multiplex PCR reads, giving one row per CDR3 protein. The sample contains roughly 420,000 distinct CDR3 sequences, 14% of which appear only once. This clonotype was found many times. Time point in this sample: newly diagnosed GD, antithyroid drugs for less than 3 months. After RNA was extracted from PBMCs, the TCR library was made from it. The sample was also reused in another study, on T cells in Graves' hyperthyroidism and ophthalmopathy.

This clonotype was obtained from a woman aged 50 to 60 with Graves disease. The chain recombines TRBV5-1 with TRBJ2-3, with no clear D. The sequencing used peripheral blood mononuclear cells (PBMCs), collected at new diagnosis, from a patient treated with antithyroid drugs. CDR3 in amino acids: CASSYRTPTSTDTQYF. CDR3 nucleotide sequence: TGCGCCAGCAGCTATCGGACGCCAACTAGCACAGATACGCAGTATTTT.